Shown below are 29 T cell receptor beta chains from a single sample sequenced in a study of blood T cell repertoires in COVID-19. Here immunoSEQ multiplex PCR was the method, and the copy in TCRdb shows in-frame clones only, minus some. The data show a few hundred thousand clones, with approximately 83% seen just once and 2% to 2.5% held by the top ten. Material: peripheral blood. The receptor source for this set is a woman aged 55-70 years with acute or convalescent COVID-19.

The chain employs TRBV6-5 and TRBJ1-1, with a possible D match to TRBD1 (5 bases). V shed 2 bases and J shed 7 bases, with 14 bases lying between them. CDR3 length: 14 residues. CDR1 and CDR2 (germline): MNHEY, SVGAGI. In DNA, the CDR3 is TGTGCCAGCAGTTACCAGACCGCGGGGGGTGAAGCTTTCTTT. Translation: CASSYQTAGGEAFF.

The chain joins TRBV7-2 to TRBJ1-1; D is possibly TRBD1 (5 bases). The germline V gene has CDR1 SGHTA and CDR2 FQGNSA. V lost 0 bases, J lost 0 bases, and 8 bases lay in between. The CDR3 sequence is 15 residues long. Here the CDR3 reads CASSLARDVNTEAFF. The CDR3 DNA sequence: TGTGCCAGCAGCTTAGCGCGGGACGTGAACACTGAAGCTTTCTTT. Full variable domain (remainder filled in from reference TRBV7-2 and TRBJ1-1): GAGVSQSPSNKVTEKGKDVELRCDPISGHTALYWYRQSLGQGLEFLIYFQGNSAPDKSGLPSDRFSAERTGGSVSTLTIQRTQQEDSAVYLCASSLARDVNTEAFFGQGTRLTVV.

Worth noting for this clone: Distinct nucleotide sequences in the sample also encode this CDR3. The V call is TRBV24-1, the J call TRBJ1-5, with D unclear. Trimming took 4 bases from V and 4 from J, leaving 4 bases between them. CDR1 is KGHDR, CDR2 SFDVKD, per germline. The CDR3 covers 12 residues. The CDR3 DNA reads as TGTGCCACCAGTGACCCGAATCAGCCCCAGCATTTT. As protein: CATSDPNQPQHF.

The rearrangement uses TRBV7-8 and TRBJ2-6, with D possibly TRBD1 on 7 matching bases. The V end was cut by 1 base, the J end by 2 bases, with 18 bases between. This CDR3 has 19 residues. Germline V gene sequence: CDR1 SGHVS, CDR2 FQNEAQ. For the CDR3, the DNA is TGTGCCAGCAGCTTAGGTGCGACGCCAGGGGGGCCTGGGGCCAACGTCCTGACTTTC. This codes for CASSLGATPGGPGANVLTF.

The chain combines TRBV4-2 with TRBJ1-1; D unclear. V lost 1 base, J lost 0 bases, and 15 bases lay in between. The CDR3 is made up of 17 amino acids. CDR1 and CDR2 from the germline V gene are LGHNA and YNFKEQ. The CDR3: CASSQGTGIHMNTEAFF. The CDR3 nucleotides are TGTGCCAGCAGCCAAGGGACTGGGATCCACATGAACACTGAAGCTTTCTTT.

This chain connects TRBV11-2 to TRBJ1-1, with 7 bases matching TRBD1. The germline V gene encodes CDR1 SGHAT and CDR2 FQNNGV. This CDR3 is 16 amino acids long. The J segment lost 6 bases and the V segment lost 5 bases, leaving 15 bases of the junction unmatched. This CDR3 is CASSVGGGRGYAEAFF. DNA for the CDR3: TGTGCCAGCAGCGTAGGGGGAGGCAGGGGGTACGCTGAAGCTTTCTTT.

The chain is built from TRBV6-2 or TRBV6-3 and TRBJ1-4; D unresolved. This CDR3 spans 14 amino acids. The germline CDR1 and CDR2 sequences are MNHEY and SVGEGT. V was trimmed by 3 bases and J by 8 bases, leaving 13 bases between them. The CDR3 region is CASSYSRPGEKLFF. The CDR3 DNA sequence: TGTGCCAGCAGTTATTCCAGACCGGGGGAAAAACTGTTTTTT.

The chain is built from TRBV7-6 and TRBJ2-7, with a possible D match to TRBD2 (5 bases). The CDR3 consists of 17 residues. The germline CDR1 and CDR2 sequences are SGHVS and FNYEAQ. Between the trimmed V and J ends, which lost 5 bases and 3 bases, there was a span of 23 bases. The CDR3 DNA reads as TGTGCCAGCAGCCGCCATTCGCGAGGGCTTTCAGACTACGAGCAGTACTTC. Translation gives CASSRHSRGLSDYEQYF.

The chain employs TRBV10-3 and TRBJ2-2; the D is unclear. The CDR3 covers 14 residues. The V and J ends lost 4 bases and 2 bases respectively, with 8 bases between them. The germline V gene encodes CDR1 ENHRY and CDR2 SYGVKD. CDR3: CAISVAENTGELFF. DNA for the CDR3: TGTGCCATCAGTGTGGCAGAAAACACCGGGGAGCTGTTTTTT.

This rearrangement joins TRBV5-1 to TRBJ1-4, with 9 bases that match TRBD1. Germline V gives CDR1 SGHRS, CDR2 YFSETQ. The junction had 7 bases not matched to a gene; V was cut back by 0 bases and J by 7 bases. The CDR3 runs to 16 residues. The CDR3 DNA follows: TGCGCCAGCAGCTTGGGACCGGGACAGGGTGGTGAAAAACTGTTTTTT. It specifies CASSLGPGQGGEKLFF.

This clone was seen just once. The V call is TRBV5-1, the J call TRBJ2-7; 7 nucleotides agree with TRBD1. The V segment lost 4 bases and the J segment 3 bases; nucleotides outside the gene matches: 7. Germline CDR1 and CDR2: SGHRS and YFSETQ. CDR3 size: 14 residues. The CDR3 sequence is CASSTRQGNYEQYF. As DNA, the CDR3 is TGCGCCAGCAGCACCCGACAGGGAAACTACGAGCAGTACTTC.

The chain couples TRBV5-5 to TRBJ1-5; D gene ambiguous. This CDR3 has 14 amino acids. Germline values: CDR1 SGHKS, CDR2 YYEKEE (reference sequence). Between the trimmed V and J ends, which lost 1 base and 5 bases, there was a span of 10 bases. The CDR3, as DNA: TGTGCCAGCAGCTTGAATCCAGTCGATCAGCCCCAGCATTTT. This encodes CASSLNPVDQPQHF.

The V call is TRBV5-1, the J call TRBJ1-5; tentative D call: TRBD1 (5 bases). V shed 1 base and J shed 6 bases, with 23 bases lying between them. This CDR3 contains 18 residues. Germline lookup yields CDR1 SGHRS and CDR2 YFSETQ. In nucleotides, the CDR3 is TGCGCCAGCAGCTTGCCGCGGGGGGTGTTTTCGATCCGTCAGCCCCAGCATTTT. Residues: CASSLPRGVFSIRQPQHF.

The V call is TRBV6-5, the J call TRBJ1-2; TRBD1 matches at 8 bases. Germline CDR1 reads MNHEY; CDR2 reads SVGAGI. This CDR3 has 14 amino acids. After removal of 6 bases from V and 0 bases from J, the junction contained 3 bases not matched to a gene. In DNA form, the CDR3 reads TGTGCCAGCAGCCAACAGGGGGCTAACTATGGCTACACCTTC. It translates to CASSQQGANYGYTF.

The chain carries TRBV28 and TRBJ1-3, with 11 bases that match TRBD1. CDR1 is MDHEN, CDR2 SYDVKM, per germline. CDR3 size: 16 residues. Trimming removed 3 bases from V and 3 bases from J; junction bases left unmatched: 4. CDR3 in amino acids: CASSFQGQGGGNTIYF. The CDR3 DNA follows: TGTGCCAGCAGTTTTCAGGGACAGGGGGGTGGAAACACCATATATTTT.

This clone has only a few counts. This rearrangement joins TRBV5-4 to TRBJ2-1; D is possibly TRBD2 (7 bases). V was cut by 10 bases and J by 3 bases, with 14 bases left in between. The germline V gene encodes CDR1 SGHNT and CDR2 YYREEE (reference sequence). This CDR3 has 13 residues. The CDR3 DNA reads as TGTGCCGATGGGGGGGCCGGCTACAATGAGCAGTTCTTC. It encodes CADGGAGYNEQFF.

The rearrangement uses TRBV4-3 and TRBJ2-2; no firm D call. The V gene lost 1 base and the J gene lost 7 bases, with 10 bases spanning the gap. The CDR3 contains 14 residues. CDR1 and CDR2 from the germline V gene are LGHNA and YSLEER. In DNA, the CDR3 is TGCGCCAGCAGCCAAGTTGCCTCGGTCGGGGAGCTGTTTTTT. It specifies CASSQVASVGELFF.

This clone has only one observation. The genes are TRBV19 and TRBJ1-3; 7 bases fit TRBD1. CDR3 length equals 16 residues. Unmatched junction bases numbered 9, after V lost 5 bases and J lost 2 bases. Germline loops: CDR1 LNHDA, CDR2 SQIVND (reference sequence). This CDR3 reads CASSPRQGMAGNTIYF. The CDR3 DNA sequence: TGTGCCAGTAGTCCTCGACAGGGAATGGCTGGAAACACCATATATTTT.

The chain has TRBV10-1 and TRBJ1-1; 7 nucleotides agree with TRBD1. Trimming at V came to 8 bases and at J to 4 bases, leaving 19 bases not matched to a gene. The CDR3 contains 17 residues. CDR1 and CDR2 from the germline V gene are WNHNN and SYGVQD (reference sequence). CDR3 in amino acids: CASPPGQFPWGRTEAFF. For the CDR3, the DNA is TGCGCCAGCCCACCGGGACAGTTTCCATGGGGGCGCACTGAAGCTTTCTTT.

The V gene is TRBV5-1, the J gene TRBJ1-3, with D unresolved. The CDR3 has 14 amino acids. With 0 bases removed from V and 1 base from J, the gap between germline ends came to 5 bases. The germline V gene encodes CDR1 SGHRS and CDR2 YFSETQ. CDR3 amino acids: CASSLAQSGNTIYF. CDR3 DNA sequence: TGCGCCAGCAGCTTGGCGCAGTCTGGAAACACCATATATTTT. Looking up the rest from reference TRBV5-1 and TRBJ1-3 gives the full variable domain: KAGVTQTPRYLIKTRGQQVTLSCSPISGHRSVSWYQQTPGQGLQFLFEYFSETQRNKGNFPGRFSGRQFSNSRSEMNVSTLELGDSALYLCASSLAQSGNTIYFGEGSWLTVV.

The chain employs TRBV5-4 and TRBJ2-3; 7 nucleotides line up with TRBD2. J gave up 0 bases and V 5 bases, and 6 bases lay outside the gene matches. The CDR3 covers 15 residues. Germline-derived CDR1 and CDR2 are SGHNT and YYREEE (reference sequence). The CDR3 DNA reads as TGTGCCAGCAGTCCCCCTAGCGGTAGCACAGATACGCAGTATTTT. It translates to CASSPPSGSTDTQYF.

CDR3 DNA sequence: TGTGCCAGCAGCCTGATGGGGAGCTCTGGAAACACCATATATTTT. Translating it yields CASSLMGSSGNTIYF. The rearrangement uses TRBV3-1 (or the pseudogene TRBV3-2) and TRBJ1-3; D gene unclear. Deletions cut 4 bases from V and 0 bases from J, with 10 bases between. CDR3 length equals 15 residues. Germline V gene sequence: CDR1 LGHDT, CDR2 YNNKEL (reference sequence).

This clone was seen more than once but under ten times. V usage is TRBV11-2 and J usage is TRBJ2-3, with 11 positions matching TRBD2. From germline, CDR1 is SGHAT and CDR2 FQNNGV. V trimming: 5 bases; J trimming: 3 bases; junction bases outside the gene matches: 16. The CDR3 length is 19 residues. The CDR3 region is CASSLRFSGGGRQTDTQYF. In DNA, the CDR3 is TGTGCCAGCAGCCTACGTTTTAGCGGGGGGGGTCGACAGACAGATACGCAGTATTTT. Together with reference TRBV11-2 and TRBJ2-3, the CDR3 gives the full variable domain: EAGVAQSPRYKIIEKRQSVAFWCNPISGHATLYWYQQILGQGPKLLIQFQNNGVVDDSQLPKDRFSAERLKGVDSTLKIQPAKLEDSAVYLCASSLRFSGGGRQTDTQYFGPGTRLTVL.

The genes are TRBV6-5 and TRBJ2-7; 8 nucleotides line up with TRBD1. V was clipped by 11 bases and J by 4 bases; unmatched bases: 4. This CDR3 is 11 amino acids long. Germline assignment: CDR1 MNHEY and CDR2 SVGAGI. The CDR3 bases are TGTGCCGGACGGACAGGGTACGAGCAGTACTTC. Protein sequence: CAGRTGYEQYF.

The chain's CDR3 is CASSQGTADGYTF. The CDR3 DNA reads as TGTGCCAGCAGCCAGGGGACTGCTGACGGCTACACCTTC. This chain links TRBV3-1 (or the pseudogene TRBV3-2) with TRBJ1-2; possibly TRBD1 for D (5 bases). Germline CDR1 LGHDT, CDR2 YNNKEL (reference sequence). The CDR3 sequence is 13 residues long. Trimming cost V 3 bases and J 8 bases, with 13 bases left between them.

Only a few counts were recorded for this clone. V and J are TRBV28 and TRBJ2-6; 12 bases line up with TRBD1. This CDR3 contains 21 residues. Germline V gene data show CDR1 as MDHEN and CDR2 as SYDVKM. Trimming cost V 5 bases and J 0 bases; bases outside gene matches: 14. CDR3 residues: CASSAQRDRGLITSGANVLTF. The CDR3 DNA is TGTGCCAGCAGTGCACAACGGGACAGGGGGCTAATAACCTCTGGGGCCAACGTCCTGACTTTC. Looking up the rest from reference TRBV28 and TRBJ2-6 gives the full variable domain: DVKVTQSSRYLVKRTGEKVFLECVQDMDHENMFWYRQDPGLGLRLIYFSYDVKMKEKGDIPEGYSVSREKKERFSLILESASTNQTSMYLCASSAQRDRGLITSGANVLTFGAGSRLTVL.

The CDR3 is CASVLSGQGNYGYTF. In nucleotides, the CDR3 is TGTGCCAGCGTTCTCTCGGGACAGGGCAACTATGGCTACACCTTC. The chain has TRBV2 and TRBJ1-2; TRBD1 matches 9 bases. CDR1 and CDR2 from the germline V gene are SNHLY and FYNNEI. The CDR3 is made up of 15 amino acids. Trimming at V came to 8 bases and at J to 2 bases, leaving 9 bases not matched to a gene.

This clone was seen more than once but under ten times. The chain is built from TRBV9 and TRBJ1-3; D ambiguous. This CDR3 region has 15 residues. From germline, CDR1 is SGDLS and CDR2 YYNGEE. V lost 4 bases and J lost 0, with 11 bases in between. CDR3 amino acids: CASSPPRGSGNTIYF. CDR3 in DNA: TGTGCCAGCAGCCCGCCCCGGGGCTCTGGAAACACCATATATTTT.

The V and J genes are TRBV30 and TRBJ1-2, with D uncertain. Trimming removed 1 base at V and 8 bases at J, with 29 bases between. The CDR3 has 18 amino acids. CDR1 and CDR2 (germline): GTSNPN, SVGIG (reference sequence). The CDR3 DNA reads TGTGCCTGGAGTGGGGCATCAAGGGAGCTCCCTCTCTTAAGAGGCTACACCTTC. This sequence encodes CAWSGASRELPLLRGYTF.